These T cell receptor beta chains were read from a single sample in a study of low-dose radiotherapy and immunotherapy resistance in tumors. TCRdb itself ran the reads through MiXCR, one entry per CDR3 protein. Among roughly 100,000 distinct CDR3 sequences, roughly 19% were seen once, and the ten largest hold around 13%. This material consisted of PBMCs, taken after low-dose radiotherapy plus immunotherapy. The source of these receptors is a female donor with ovarian cancer. CDR3s include the opening cysteine and the closing phenylalanine or tryptophan. D genes are given only for firm matches. Size is omitted from some rows. Given values are once, few, many or a class for expanded clones.

J: TRBJ1-3
D: TRBD1
size: many
V: TRBV18
CDR3: CASSPLTGKGNTIYF
DNA: TGTGCCAGCTCACCTTTGACAGGGAAAGGAAACACCATATATTTT

J: TRBJ2-1
D: TRBD1
size: NA
V: TRBV2
CDR3: CASSPDRVAHNEQFF
DNA: TGTGCCAGCAGTCCAGACAGGGTGGCCCACAATGAGCAGTTCTTC

J: TRBJ2-1
D: NA
size: many
V: TRBV13
CDR3: CASTKARHPSYNEQFF
DNA: TGTGCCAGCACGAAGGCGCGGCATCCCTCCTACAATGAGCAGTTCTTC

J: TRBJ1-1
D: TRBD1
size: many
V: TRBV19
CDR3: CASSIGGQVLSPWTEAFF
DNA: TGTGCCAGTAGTATTGGTGGACAGGTCTTATCTCCGTGGACTGAAGCTTTCTTT

J: TRBJ2-1
D: TRBD1
size: NA
V: TRBV30
CDR3: CAWTQRRDRPFF
DNA: TGTGCCTGGACACAGAGACGGGACAGACCGTTCTTC

J: TRBJ2-2
D: TRBD1
size: many
V: TRBV24-1
CDR3: CATGEGGRNTGELFF
DNA: TGTGCCACCGGGGAAGGGGGCAGAAACACCGGGGAGCTGTTTTTT

J: TRBJ1-5
D: TRBD1
size: NA
V: TRBV4-1
CDR3: CASSQDRDRGVGQPQHF
DNA: TGCGCCAGCAGCCAAGATAGGGACAGGGGCGTGGGGCAGCCCCAGCATTTT

J: TRBJ1-2
D: NA
size: many
V: TRBV29-1
CDR3: CSIRGWDYGYTF
DNA: TGCAGCATCAGGGGTTGGGACTATGGCTACACCTTC

J: TRBJ2-1
D: TRBD2
size: many
V: TRBV13
CDR3: CASSLRASGYNEQFF
DNA: TGTGCCAGCAGCTTGCGGGCTAGCGGCTACAATGAGCAGTTCTTC

J: TRBJ2-2
D: NA
size: many
V: TRBV15
CDR3: CATSRQRTGELFF
DNA: TGTGCCACCAGCCGACAGAGAACCGGGGAGCTGTTTTTT

J: TRBJ1-6
D: TRBD1
size: many
V: TRBV6-6
CDR3: CASSYSGQGDNSPLHF
DNA: TGTGCCAGCAGTTACTCAGGACAGGGAGATAATTCACCCCTCCACTTT

J: TRBJ1-6
D: NA
size: many
V: TRBV27
CDR3: CASSLMGSPYNSPLHF
DNA: TGTGCCAGCAGTTTAATGGGTTCGCCCTATAATTCACCCCTCCACTTT

J: TRBJ1-1
D: NA
size: many
V: TRBV4-3
CDR3: CASSQVGDMNTEAFF
DNA: TGCGCCAGCAGCCAAGTAGGGGATATGAACACTGAAGCTTTCTTT

J: TRBJ2-7
D: NA
size: once
V: TRBV6-2/TRBV6-3
CDR3: CASSEGGGTYEQYF
DNA: TGTGCCAGCAGTGAAGGGGGAGGGACCTACGAGCAGTACTTC

J: TRBJ1-5
D: NA
size: many
V: TRBV20-1
CDR3: CSASGGGGEFQPQHF
DNA: TGCAGTGCTTCCGGAGGGGGGGGCGAGTTTCAGCCCCAGCATTTT

J: TRBJ2-1
D: NA
size: many
V: TRBV7-9
CDR3: CASSWQGSNEQFF
DNA: TGTGCCAGCAGCTGGCAGGGGAGTAATGAGCAGTTCTTC

J: TRBJ2-1
D: NA
size: many
V: TRBV5-1
CDR3: CASSPQGHEQFF
DNA: TGCGCCAGCAGCCCACAGGGACATGAGCAGTTCTTC

J: TRBJ2-5
D: TRBD2
size: NA
V: TRBV7-2
CDR3: CASSLILTSGRSRKEETQYF
DNA: TGTGCCAGCAGCTTAATTTTGACTAGCGGGAGAAGTAGGAAGGAAGAGACCCAGTACTTC

J: TRBJ2-3
D: TRBD1
size: many
V: TRBV29-1
CDR3: CSGGQGGDTQYF
DNA: TGCAGCGGCGGACAGGGAGGCGATACGCAGTATTTT

J: TRBJ2-1
D: TRBD1
size: NA
V: TRBV5-1
CDR3: CASSEGQGGYNEQFF
DNA: TGCGCCAGCAGCGAGGGACAGGGGGGATACAATGAGCAGTTCTTC

J: TRBJ1-5
D: NA
size: many
V: TRBV5-8
CDR3: CASSQQGSSNQPQHF
DNA: TGTGCCAGCAGTCAACAGGGCTCTAGCAATCAGCCCCAGCATTTT

J: TRBJ1-6
D: NA
size: many
V: TRBV30
CDR3: CAWSSGENSPLHF
DNA: TGTGCCTGGAGTTCCGGGGAAAATTCACCCCTCCACTTT

J: TRBJ2-7
D: TRBD1
size: many
V: TRBV28
CDR3: CASKTGNHYEQYF
DNA: TGTGCCAGCAAGACAGGGAACCACTACGAGCAGTACTTC

J: TRBJ2-2
D: NA
size: many
V: TRBV5-1
CDR3: CASSLGDPTGELFF
DNA: TGCGCCAGCAGCTTGGGGGACCCCACCGGGGAGCTGTTTTTT

J: TRBJ1-1
D: NA
size: many
V: TRBV27
CDR3: CASSLLMNTEAFF
DNA: TGTGCCAGCAGTTTATTGATGAACACTGAAGCTTTCTTT

J: TRBJ1-1
D: TRBD1
size: NA
V: TRBV30
CDR3: CAWSHKGQGSTEAFF
DNA: TGTGCCTGGAGCCACAAGGGACAGGGGAGTACTGAAGCTTTCTTT

J: TRBJ2-7
D: TRBD1
size: many
V: TRBV7-6
CDR3: CASSLAGTGSYEQYF
DNA: TGTGCCAGCAGCTTAGCGGGGACAGGGTCCTACGAGCAGTACTTC

J: TRBJ2-1
D: NA
size: many
V: TRBV7-6
CDR3: CASSLAIMGASGYSHEQFF
DNA: TGTGCCAGCAGCTTAGCAATAATGGGGGCTAGCGGTTATTCCCATGAGCAGTTCTTC

J: TRBJ1-1
D: NA
size: NA
V: TRBV28
CDR3: CASSPVGMGAFF
DNA: TGTGCCAGCAGCCCAGTGGGGATGGGGGCTTTCTTT

J: TRBJ2-7
D: TRBD2
size: many
V: TRBV5-8
CDR3: CASSLGLAGVSYEQYF
DNA: TGTGCCAGCAGCCTGGGACTAGCGGGAGTCTCCTACGAGCAGTACTTC

J: TRBJ2-1
D: TRBD1
size: many
V: TRBV6-2/TRBV6-3
CDR3: CASSYGRTGGAYNEQFF
DNA: TGTGCCAGCAGTTACGGTAGGACAGGGGGCGCCTACAATGAGCAGTTCTTC

J: TRBJ1-2
D: NA
size: many
V: TRBV12-3/TRBV12-4
CDR3: CASSSGGEGDYGYTF
DNA: TGTGCCAGCAGTTCGGGGGGGGAAGGAGACTATGGCTACACCTTC

J: TRBJ2-4
D: NA
size: many
V: TRBV18
CDR3: CASSPDRKGNIQYF
DNA: TGTGCCAGCTCACCGGACAGAAAAGGGAACATTCAGTACTTC

J: TRBJ2-2
D: NA
size: many
V: TRBV7-3
CDR3: CASSLSLRRGTGELFF
DNA: TGTGCCAGCAGCTTATCACTCCGCCGAGGCACCGGGGAGCTGTTTTTT

J: TRBJ2-7
D: TRBD2
size: NA
V: TRBV13
CDR3: CASSGTSGSAYYEQYF
DNA: TGTGCCAGCAGCGGGACTAGCGGCTCCGCTTACTACGAGCAGTACTTC

J: TRBJ2-7
D: NA
size: many
V: TRBV7-6
CDR3: CASSRAGSEQYF
DNA: TGTGCCAGCAGCCGCGCCGGCAGCGAGCAGTACTTC

J: TRBJ2-7
D: NA
size: many
V: TRBV28
CDR3: CASSLWAQKAYEQYF
DNA: TGTGCCAGCAGTTTATGGGCACAGAAAGCTTACGAGCAGTACTTC

J: TRBJ1-1
D: NA
size: NA
V: TRBV20-1
CDR3: CSAREGPRNTEAFF
DNA: TGCAGTGCTAGAGAGGGTCCCCGGAACACTGAAGCTTTCTTT

J: TRBJ2-2
D: NA
size: few
V: TRBV9
CDR3: CASSAQVGPNTGELFF
DNA: TGTGCCAGCAGCGCCCAAGTGGGGCCGAACACCGGGGAGCTGTTTTTT

J: TRBJ2-1
D: NA
size: many
V: TRBV20-1
CDR3: CSARGLGLNYNEQFF
DNA: TGCAGTGCTCGAGGTTTGGGACTCAACTACAATGAGCAGTTCTTC

J: TRBJ1-5
D: NA
size: NA
V: TRBV5-1
CDR3: CASSLGGRYSNQPQHF
DNA: TGCGCCAGCAGCTTGGGAGGGCGGTATAGCAATCAGCCCCAGCATTTT

J: TRBJ2-1
D: TRBD2
size: NA
V: TRBV5-1
CDR3: CASSLIAGGPYNEQFF
DNA: TGCGCCAGCAGCTTAATAGCGGGGGGCCCGTACAATGAGCAGTTCTTC

J: TRBJ2-3
D: TRBD1
size: NA
V: TRBV7-2
CDR3: CASSLVPDRGNTQYF
DNA: TGTGCCAGCAGCTTAGTTCCGGACAGGGGCAATACGCAGTATTTT

J: TRBJ2-3
D: TRBD2
size: many
V: TRBV9
CDR3: CASSVAPSGGAARTDTQYF
DNA: TGTGCCAGCAGCGTAGCCCCTAGCGGGGGGGCGGCTCGCACAGATACGCAGTATTTT

J: TRBJ2-1
D: TRBD2
size: many
V: TRBV5-1
CDR3: CASSPGTSGNNEQFF
DNA: TGCGCCAGCAGCCCCGGGACTAGCGGGAACAATGAGCAGTTCTTC